This T cell receptor (beta chain) originates from a study of early T cells in non-severe SARS-CoV-2 infection. Study-level information: Unpaired chains resulted from sequencing bulk RNA of unsorted whole blood.

One entry per CDR3 protein results from TCRdb running MiXCR on the 5' RACE reads. The data show 35,000 to 45,000 distinct CDR3 sequences, about 5.3% seen once. V lost 6 bases and J lost 4, with 15 bases in between. The germline gives CDR1 MGHRA, CDR2 YSYEKL. The CDR3 covers 14 residues. In its sample, this clonotype was seen a few times. The sample was whole blood, taken at baseline. The receptor comes from an adult who was a healthcare worker with PCR-confirmed SARS-CoV-2 infection or an uninfected control (not recorded which). The chain combines TRBV4-1 with TRBJ1-1; perhaps TRBD1 as D (6 bases). The CDR3 here is CASRWTESGTEAFF. The CDR3 DNA is TGCGCCAGCAGATGGACAGAGTCTGGCACTGAAGCTTTCTTT.